This note documents a single TCR beta chain sequence. No antigen is known for it. The data were obtained in a study of early T cells in non-severe SARS-CoV-2 infection. Study-wide findings and caveats: Anti-spike CD8 responses were favored in VDJdb matching, and private and CD4 specificities were missed.

The V gene end was trimmed by 6 bases and the J gene end by 4 bases; junction bases not matched to a gene: 7. This CDR3 is built from 16 residues. Looked up from germline, CDR1 is WNHNN and CDR2 is SYGVQD (reference sequence). TCRdb ran MiXCR on the 5' RACE reads and lists one entry per CDR3 protein. This table has tens of thousands of distinct CDR3 sequences, about 5% appearing once. Sequencing was carried out using whole blood. The V call is TRBV10-1, the J call TRBJ2-2, with TRBD2 matching 11 bases. This sequence originates from an adult who was a healthcare worker with PCR-confirmed SARS-CoV-2 infection or an uninfected control (not recorded which). In DNA, the CDR3 is TGCGCCAGCAGGGGAGGGCTAGCGGGAGGCACCGGGGAGCTGTTTTTT. Encoded protein: CASRGGLAGGTGELFF.